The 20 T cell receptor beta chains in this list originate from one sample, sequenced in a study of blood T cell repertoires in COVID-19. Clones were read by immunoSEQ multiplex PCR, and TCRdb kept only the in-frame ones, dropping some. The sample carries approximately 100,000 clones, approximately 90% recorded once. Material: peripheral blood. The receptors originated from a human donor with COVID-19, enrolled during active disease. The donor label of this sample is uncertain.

CDR3 sequence reads: CASSESEGSQETQYF. As DNA, the CDR3 is TGTGCCAGCAGTGAATCAGAGGGCAGCCAAGAGACCCAGTACTTC. The chain recombines TRBV25-1 with TRBJ2-5; the D gene is possibly TRBD2 (5 bases). Germline CDR1 reads MGHDK; CDR2 reads SYGVNS. This CDR3 is built from 15 residues. Trimming left V 1 base short and J 1 base short, with 10 bases between.

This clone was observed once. This chain's CDR3 is CASQRDGSPTYEQYF. DNA of the CDR3: TGTGCCAGCCAGAGGGACGGGAGCCCCACCTACGAGCAGTACTTC. V and J are TRBV19 and TRBJ2-7; D might be TRBD2 (6 bases). Germline-derived CDR1 and CDR2 are LNHDA and SQIVND (reference sequence). The CDR3 extends over 15 amino acids. V was trimmed by 9 bases and J by 2 bases, leaving 20 bases between them.

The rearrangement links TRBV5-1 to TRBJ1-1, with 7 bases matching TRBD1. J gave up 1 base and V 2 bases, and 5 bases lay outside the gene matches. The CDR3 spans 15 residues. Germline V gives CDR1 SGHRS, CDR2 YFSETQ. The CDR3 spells CASSFINRGNTEAFF. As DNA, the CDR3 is TGCGCCAGCAGCTTTATTAACAGGGGGAACACTGAAGCTTTCTTT. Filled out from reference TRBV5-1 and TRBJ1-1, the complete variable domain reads KAGVTQTPRYLIKTRGQQVTLSCSPISGHRSVSWYQQTPGQGLQFLFEYFSETQRNKGNFPGRFSGRQFSNSRSEMNVSTLELGDSALYLCASSFINRGNTEAFFGQGTRLTVV.

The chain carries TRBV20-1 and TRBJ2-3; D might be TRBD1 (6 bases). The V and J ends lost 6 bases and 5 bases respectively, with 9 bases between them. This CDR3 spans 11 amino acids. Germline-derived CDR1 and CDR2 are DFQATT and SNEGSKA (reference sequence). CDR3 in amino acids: CSAGGIDTQYF. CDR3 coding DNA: TGCAGTGCAGGGGGTATAGATACGCAGTATTTT.

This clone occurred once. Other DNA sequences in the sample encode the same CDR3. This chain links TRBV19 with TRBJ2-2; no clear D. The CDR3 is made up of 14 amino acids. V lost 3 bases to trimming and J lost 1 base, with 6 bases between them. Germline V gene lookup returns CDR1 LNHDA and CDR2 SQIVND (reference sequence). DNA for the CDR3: TGTGCCAGTAGTATTAGAGGGAACACCGGGGAGCTGTTTTTT. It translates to CASSIRGNTGELFF.

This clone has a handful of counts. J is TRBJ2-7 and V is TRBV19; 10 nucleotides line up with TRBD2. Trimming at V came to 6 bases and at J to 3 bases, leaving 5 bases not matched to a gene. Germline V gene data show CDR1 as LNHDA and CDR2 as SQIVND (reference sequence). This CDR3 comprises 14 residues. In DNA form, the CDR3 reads TGTGCCAGTAGGTCTAGCGGGAGTCACTACGAGCAGTACTTC. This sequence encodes CASRSSGSHYEQYF.

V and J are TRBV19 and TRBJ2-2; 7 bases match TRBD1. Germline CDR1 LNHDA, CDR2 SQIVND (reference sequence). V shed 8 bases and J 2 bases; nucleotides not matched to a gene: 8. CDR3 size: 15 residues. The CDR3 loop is CASLHPGGNTGELFF. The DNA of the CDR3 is TGTGCCAGTTTACATCCAGGGGGTAACACCGGGGAGCTGTTTTTT.

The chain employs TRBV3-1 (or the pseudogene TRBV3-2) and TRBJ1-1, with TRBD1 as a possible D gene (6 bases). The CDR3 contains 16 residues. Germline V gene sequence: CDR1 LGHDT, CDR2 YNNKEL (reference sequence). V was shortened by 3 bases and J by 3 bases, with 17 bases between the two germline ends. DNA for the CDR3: TGTGCCAGCAGCCAGGGTTCGAGGGGGTGGTACACTGAAGCTTTCTTT. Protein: CASSQGSRGWYTEAFF.

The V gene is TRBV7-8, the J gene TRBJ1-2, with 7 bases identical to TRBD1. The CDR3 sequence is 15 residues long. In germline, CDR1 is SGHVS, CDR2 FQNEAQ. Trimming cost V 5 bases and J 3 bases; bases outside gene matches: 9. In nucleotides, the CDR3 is TGTGCCAGCAGCCCCCGACAGGGTCGCGACTATGGCTACACCTTC. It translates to CASSPRQGRDYGYTF.

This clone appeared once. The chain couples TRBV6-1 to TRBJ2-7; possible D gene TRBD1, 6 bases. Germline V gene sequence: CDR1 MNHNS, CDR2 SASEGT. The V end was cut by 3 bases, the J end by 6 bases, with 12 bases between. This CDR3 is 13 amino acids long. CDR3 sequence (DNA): TGTGCCAGCAGTGACAGGGGTGAAGGCGAGCAGTACTTC. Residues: CASSDRGEGEQYF.

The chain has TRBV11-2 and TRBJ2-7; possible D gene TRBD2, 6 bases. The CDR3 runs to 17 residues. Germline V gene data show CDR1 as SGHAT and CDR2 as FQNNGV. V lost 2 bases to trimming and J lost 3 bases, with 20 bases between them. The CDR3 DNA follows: TGTGCCAGCAGCTTACCCCCCTCAAGAGAGGGAGGCTACGAGCAGTACTTC. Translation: CASSLPPSREGGYEQYF.

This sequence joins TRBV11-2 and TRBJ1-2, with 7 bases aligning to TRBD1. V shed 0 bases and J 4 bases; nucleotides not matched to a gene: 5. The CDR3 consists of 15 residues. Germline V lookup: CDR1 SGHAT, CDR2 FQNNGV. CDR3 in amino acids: CASSLESTGIYGYTF. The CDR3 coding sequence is TGTGCCAGCAGCTTAGAATCGACAGGGATCTATGGCTACACCTTC. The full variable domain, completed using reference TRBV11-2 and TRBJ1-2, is EAGVAQSPRYKIIEKRQSVAFWCNPISGHATLYWYQQILGQGPKLLIQFQNNGVVDDSQLPKDRFSAERLKGVDSTLKIQPAKLEDSAVYLCASSLESTGIYGYTFGSGTRLTVV.

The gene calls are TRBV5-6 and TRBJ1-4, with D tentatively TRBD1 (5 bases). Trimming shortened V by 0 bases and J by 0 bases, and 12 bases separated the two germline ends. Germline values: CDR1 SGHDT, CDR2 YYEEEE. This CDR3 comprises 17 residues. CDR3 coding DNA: TGTGCCAGCAGCTTGGACGGAGGGGCTTCAACTAATGAAAAACTGTTTTTT. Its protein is CASSLDGGASTNEKLFF.

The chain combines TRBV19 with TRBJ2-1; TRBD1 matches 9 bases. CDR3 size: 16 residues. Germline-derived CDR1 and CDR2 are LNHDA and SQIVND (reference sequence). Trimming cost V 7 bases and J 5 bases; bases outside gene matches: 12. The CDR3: CASTNFNRGRDNEQFF. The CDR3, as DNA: TGTGCCAGTACTAACTTTAACAGGGGGCGAGACAATGAGCAGTTCTTC.

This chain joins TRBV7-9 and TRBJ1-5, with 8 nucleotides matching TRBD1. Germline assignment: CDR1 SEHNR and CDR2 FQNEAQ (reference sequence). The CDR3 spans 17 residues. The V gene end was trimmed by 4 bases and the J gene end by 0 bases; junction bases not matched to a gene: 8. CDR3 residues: CASSYSYGTGSNQPQHF. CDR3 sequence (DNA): TGTGCCAGCAGCTACTCCTATGGGACAGGTAGCAATCAGCCCCAGCATTTT.

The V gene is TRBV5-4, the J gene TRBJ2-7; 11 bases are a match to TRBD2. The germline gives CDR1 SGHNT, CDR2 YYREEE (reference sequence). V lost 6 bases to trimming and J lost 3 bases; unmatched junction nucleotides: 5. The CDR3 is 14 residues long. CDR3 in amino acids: CASTSGLAGYEQYF. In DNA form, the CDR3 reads TGTGCCAGCACCTCCGGACTAGCGGGCTACGAGCAGTACTTC.

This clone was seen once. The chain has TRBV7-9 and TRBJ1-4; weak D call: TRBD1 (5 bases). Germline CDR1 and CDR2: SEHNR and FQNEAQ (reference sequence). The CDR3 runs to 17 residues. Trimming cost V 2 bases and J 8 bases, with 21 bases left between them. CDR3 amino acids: CASSLRGVGQNNEKLFF. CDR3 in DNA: TGTGCCAGCAGCTTAAGGGGCGTGGGGCAGAACAACGAAAAACTGTTTTTT. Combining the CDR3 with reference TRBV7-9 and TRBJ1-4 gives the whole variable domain DTGVSQNPRHKITKRGQNVTFRCDPISEHNRLYWYRQTLGQGPEFLTYFQNEAQLEKSRLLSDRFSAERPKGSFSTLEIQRTEQGDSAMYLCASSLRGVGQNNEKLFFGSGTQLSVL.

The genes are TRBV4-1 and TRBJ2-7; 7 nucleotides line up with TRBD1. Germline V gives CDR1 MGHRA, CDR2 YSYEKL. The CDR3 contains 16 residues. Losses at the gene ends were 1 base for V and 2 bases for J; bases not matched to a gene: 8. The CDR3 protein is CASSQVTTGQPYEQYF. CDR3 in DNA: TGCGCCAGCAGCCAAGTCACCACGGGACAGCCCTACGAGCAGTACTTC.

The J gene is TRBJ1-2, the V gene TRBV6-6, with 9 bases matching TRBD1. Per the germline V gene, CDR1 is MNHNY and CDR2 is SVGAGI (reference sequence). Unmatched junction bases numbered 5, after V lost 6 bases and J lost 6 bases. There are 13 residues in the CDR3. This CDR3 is CASSYRTGDGYTF. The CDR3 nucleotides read TGTGCCAGCAGCTACCGGACAGGGGATGGCTACACCTTC.

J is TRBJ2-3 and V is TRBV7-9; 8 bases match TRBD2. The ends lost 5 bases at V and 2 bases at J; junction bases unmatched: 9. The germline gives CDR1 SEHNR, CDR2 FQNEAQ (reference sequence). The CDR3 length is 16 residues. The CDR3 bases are TGTGCCAGCAGCCCCCTTGCGGGAGGACACACAGATACGCAGTATTTT. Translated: CASSPLAGGHTDTQYF.